These T cell receptor beta chains were read from a single sample in a study of OX40 agonist ivuxolimab in advanced cancers. Assay: immunoSEQ multiplex PCR; the TCRdb copy retains only in-frame clones and omits some. In the table there are 60,000 to 80,000 clones, approximately 85% of which are singletons. The material sequenced was CD4+ or CD8+ T cells sorted from blood, taken in a trial of the OX40 agonist ivuxolimab. The receptors stem from an adult with an advanced solid tumor such as melanoma, head and neck, liver or kidney cancer. CDR3s include the opening cysteine and the closing phenylalanine or tryptophan. Each record gives: V gene, D gene, J gene, clone size, CDR3 protein, CDR3 DNA. A D gene is named only where the DNA matches it firmly. A row's size may be missing; if present it is once, few, many or a size class.

>TRBV7-2|.|TRBJ1-2|once
CASSNSEVYGYTF
TGTGCCAGCAGCAACAGTGAGGTCTATGGCTACACCTTC
>TRBV29-1|TRBD1|TRBJ1-1|.
CSASGGGTAFF
TGCAGCGCCTCAGGGGGGGGTACAGCTTTCTTT
>TRBV29-1|.|TRBJ1-1|.
CSGSNTEAFF
TGCAGCGGTTCGAACACTGAAGCTTTCTTT
>TRBV2|.|TRBJ1-6|few
CASDRTRDSPLHF
TGTGCCAGCGACAGGACCCGAGATTCACCCCTCCACTTT
>TRBV27|TRBD2|TRBJ2-1|.
CASSSGGDSYNEQFF
TGTGCCAGCAGTTCCGGGGGGGACTCCTACAATGAGCAGTTCTTC
>TRBV2|TRBD2|TRBJ2-1|.
CASRPPGLAAFGPYNEQFF
TGTGCCAGCAGACCCCCCGGACTAGCGGCTTTCGGCCCCTACAATGAGCAGTTCTTC
>TRBV19|TRBD2|TRBJ2-7|.
CASSISGAASYEQYF
TGTGCCAGTAGTATAAGCGGGGCCGCCTCCTACGAGCAGTACTTC
>TRBV11-2|TRBD1|TRBJ2-1|few
CASSFGKGAHEQFF
TGTGCCAGCAGCTTCGGGAAGGGGGCCCATGAGCAGTTCTTC
>TRBV21-1|.|TRBJ1-2|many
CASTFPGGVRTNYGYTF
TGTGCCAGCACATTTCCCGGGGGTGTACGGACTAACTATGGCTACACCTTC
>TRBV7-9|TRBD2|TRBJ2-7|.
CASRAGALAGGPYEQYF
TGTGCCAGCAGAGCCGGGGCACTAGCGGGAGGGCCCTACGAGCAGTACTTC
>TRBV7-3|.|TRBJ2-7|.
CASSLNLLAEQYF
TGTGCCAGCAGCCTAAATCTGCTTGCCGAGCAGTACTTC
>TRBV5-8|.|TRBJ2-5|.
CASSLRGQGQETQYF
TGTGCCAGCAGCTTGAGGGGCCAGGGTCAAGAGACCCAGTACTTC
>TRBV28|.|TRBJ1-2|.
CASSLGGGPGYTF
TGTGCCAGCAGTTTGGGCGGGGGACCTGGCTACACCTTC
>TRBV2|.|TRBJ2-1|once
CASSEVPAAIYNEQFF
TGTGCCAGCAGTGAAGTCCCCGCAGCAATCTACAATGAGCAGTTCTTC
>TRBV5-5|.|TRBJ2-5|.
CASSSTDKETQYF
TGTGCCAGCAGCTCCACAGATAAGGAGACCCAGTACTTC
>TRBV27|.|TRBJ1-2|.
CASGKPGGNYGYTF
TGTGCCAGCGGCAAGCCTGGAGGGAACTATGGCTACACCTTC
>TRBV12-5|.|TRBJ2-7|.
CAFSPRRISYEQYF
TGTGCTTTCTCCCCTAGGAGGATCTCCTACGAGCAGTACTTC
>TRBV21-1|.|TRBJ2-7|.
CASSKAVYGSNEQYF
TGTGCCAGCAGCAAAGCAGTTTACGGTTCTAACGAGCAGTACTTC
>TRBV7-9|.|TRBJ2-1|.
CASSSPGYETAEQFF
TGTGCCAGCAGCTCGCCCGGGTACGAGACCGCCGAGCAGTTCTTC
>TRBV10-3|.|TRBJ1-1|.
CAISEPLGLSRTEAFF
TGTGCCATCAGTGAACCTTTGGGACTTTCCCGGACTGAAGCTTTCTTT
>TRBV5-6|.|TRBJ2-3|.
CASSFGFTDTQYF
TGTGCCAGCAGCTTTGGGTTCACAGATACGCAGTATTTT
>TRBV19|.|TRBJ2-7|.
CASSPGNAGTYEQYF
TGTGCCAGTAGTCCCGGGAATGCGGGAACCTACGAGCAGTACTTC
>TRBV5-5|TRBD2|TRBJ2-7|.
CASSFPTSGRADLTYEQYF
TGTGCCAGCAGCTTCCCGACTAGCGGGAGGGCCGACCTTACCTACGAGCAGTACTTC
>TRBV2|.|TRBJ2-2|.
CASRRTVVTGELFF
TGTGCCAGCAGAAGGACAGTCGTCACCGGGGAGCTGTTTTTT
>TRBV10-3|TRBD2|TRBJ2-2|few
CAISDGGGRGGELFF
TGTGCCATCAGTGATGGGGGAGGGAGAGGCGGGGAGCTGTTTTTT
>TRBV11-2|TRBD1|TRBJ2-3|.
CASSLRSGGGTDTQYF
TGTGCCAGCAGCTTACGCTCAGGGGGTGGCACAGATACGCAGTATTTT
>TRBV7-9|.|TRBJ2-1|once
CASSLVSNEQFF
TGTGCCAGCAGCTTAGTAAGCAATGAGCAGTTCTTC
>TRBV4-2|.|TRBJ2-7|.
CASSHPGLTYEQYF
TGTGCCAGCAGCCACCCGGGGCTGACCTACGAGCAGTACTTC
>TRBV29-1|.|TRBJ1-4|.
CSVEDQGWMGEKLFF
TGCAGCGTTGAAGATCAAGGGTGGATGGGAGAAAAACTGTTTTTT
>TRBV6-8|TRBD2|TRBJ2-1|.
CASSYLGLKQRTSGYYNEQFF
TGTGCCAGCAGTTACTTGGGACTCAAACAGCGAACTAGCGGGTATTACAATGAGCAGTTCTTC
>TRBV29-1|.|TRBJ2-3|.
CSVGTTFGDTQYF
TGCAGCGTTGGAACCACCTTTGGAGATACGCAGTATTTT
>TRBV7-9|.|TRBJ2-3|.
CASSLGAYTDTQYF
TGTGCCAGCAGCTTGGGAGCGTACACAGATACGCAGTATTTT
>TRBV2|.|TRBJ2-7|.
CASSAGYEQYF
TGTGCCAGCAGTGCTGGCTACGAGCAGTACTTC
>TRBV27|.|TRBJ2-7|.
CASSLPGSYEQYF
TGTGCCAGCAGTTTACCTGGCTCCTACGAGCAGTACTTC
>TRBV6-6|.|TRBJ2-2|.
CASSRTSLGTGELFF
TGTGCCAGCAGTCGGACCTCTTTAGGCACCGGGGAGCTGTTTTTT
>TRBV4-1|TRBD2|TRBJ2-7|.
CASSQLAGPRSSYEQYF
TGCGCCAGCAGCCAACTAGCGGGACCAAGGAGCTCCTACGAGCAGTACTTC
>TRBV15|.|TRBJ2-7|.
CATRMGGLYEQYF
TGTGCCACCCGCATGGGGGGCCTTTACGAGCAGTACTTC
>TRBV28|TRBD1|TRBJ2-7|.
CASSVPYGDRTSYEQYF
TGTGCCAGCAGTGTGCCGTATGGGGACAGAACCTCCTACGAGCAGTACTTC
>TRBV28|.|TRBJ2-5|.
CASSNTGLETQYF
TGTGCCAGTTCCAACACAGGGCTTGAGACCCAGTACTTC
>TRBV9|TRBD2|TRBJ2-5|.
CASSLGLAGAAQETQYF
TGTGCCAGCAGCTTGGGACTAGCGGGAGCCGCCCAAGAGACCCAGTACTTC
>TRBV7-9|TRBD1|TRBJ2-2|.
CASSFGTAGELFF
TGTGCCAGCAGCTTTGGGACAGCCGGGGAGCTGTTTTTT
>TRBV9|TRBD1|TRBJ1-2|.
CASSPRIPGQGLLNYGYTF
TGTGCCAGCAGCCCCCGGATCCCGGGACAGGGCTTACTTAACTATGGCTACACCTTC
>TRBV28|.|TRBJ1-2|.
CASSSVSYGYTF
TGTGCCAGCAGTTCTGTCTCTTATGGCTACACCTTC
>TRBV7-9|.|TRBJ1-3|.
CASSFSEESGNTIYF
TGTGCCAGCAGCTTTAGCGAGGAGTCTGGAAACACCATATATTTT
>TRBV18|TRBD1|TRBJ1-2|.
CASSPGQGVYGYTF
TGTGCCAGCTCACCGGGACAGGGGGTTTATGGCTACACCTTC
>TRBV4-1|TRBD1|TRBJ1-1|few
CASSRGQGRDTEAFF
TGCGCCAGCAGCCGCGGACAGGGCCGGGACACTGAAGCTTTCTTT
>TRBV7-2|.|TRBJ2-1|.
CASSKRRVFSYNEQFF
TGTGCCAGCAGCAAACGCCGGGTCTTCTCCTACAATGAGCAGTTCTTC
>TRBV9|.|TRBJ1-5|.
CASSVGSNQPQHF
TGTGCCAGCAGCGTCGGGAGCAATCAGCCCCAGCATTTT
>TRBV27|TRBD1|TRBJ1-5|.
CASSSVVPDRGGQPQHF
TGTGCCAGCAGCTCTGTCGTCCCCGACAGGGGAGGACAGCCCCAGCATTTT
>TRBV28|TRBD2|TRBJ2-4|.
CASTSGGGPAKNIQYF
TGTGCCAGCACGTCGGGGGGAGGACCAGCCAAAAACATTCAGTACTTC
>TRBV4-1|.|TRBJ2-2|.
CASSHGGELFF
TGCGCCAGCAGCCACGGGGGGGAGCTGTTTTTT
>TRBV27|.|TRBJ2-5|.
CASSSPPARETQYF
TGTGCCAGCAGTTCCCCGCCAGCCCGAGAGACCCAGTACTTC
>TRBV7-2|.|TRBJ2-2|.
CASSPRDGELFF
TGTGCCAGCAGCCCCAGGGACGGGGAGCTGTTTTTT
>TRBV7-2|.|TRBJ1-3|.
CASSFGRGNTIYF
TGTGCCAGCAGCTTCGGGAGGGGAAACACCATATATTTT
>TRBV7-8|TRBD2|TRBJ2-7|.
CASSSRLAGSYEQYF
TGTGCCAGCAGCTCGCGACTAGCGGGGTCCTACGAGCAGTACTTC
>TRBV5-4|.|TRBJ2-5|.
CASSLARAQETQYF
TGTGCCAGCAGCTTGGCCAGGGCCCAAGAGACCCAGTACTTC
>TRBV6-5|TRBD1|TRBJ1-2|few
CASRPGQAYGYTF
TGTGCCAGCAGACCCGGACAGGCCTATGGCTACACCTTC